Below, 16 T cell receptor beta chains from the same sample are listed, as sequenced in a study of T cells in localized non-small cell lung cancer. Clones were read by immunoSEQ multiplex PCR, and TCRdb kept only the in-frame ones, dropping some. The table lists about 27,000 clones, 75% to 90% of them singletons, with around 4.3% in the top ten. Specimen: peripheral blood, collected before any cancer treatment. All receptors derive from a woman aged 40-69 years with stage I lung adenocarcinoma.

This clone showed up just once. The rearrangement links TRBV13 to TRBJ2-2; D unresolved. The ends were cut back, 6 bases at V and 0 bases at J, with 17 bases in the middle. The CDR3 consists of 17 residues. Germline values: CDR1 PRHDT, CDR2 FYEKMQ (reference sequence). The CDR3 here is CASRCPDGWSNTGELFF. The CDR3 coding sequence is TGTGCCAGCAGGTGTCCGGACGGCTGGTCGAACACCGGGGAGCTGTTTTTT. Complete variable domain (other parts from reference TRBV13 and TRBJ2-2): AAGVIQSPRHLIKEKRETATLKCYPIPRHDTVYWYQQGPGQDPQFLISFYEKMQSDKGSIPDRFSAQQFSDYHSELNMSSLELGDSALYFCASRCPDGWSNTGELFFGEGSRLTVL.

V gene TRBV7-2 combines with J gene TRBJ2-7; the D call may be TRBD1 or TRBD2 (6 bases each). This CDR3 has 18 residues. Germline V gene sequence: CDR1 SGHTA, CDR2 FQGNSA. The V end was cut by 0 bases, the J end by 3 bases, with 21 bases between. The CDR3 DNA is TGTGCCAGCAGCTTAGCCCCTATGACGGGGGCCCAACTCTACGAGCAGTACTTC. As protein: CASSLAPMTGAQLYEQYF.

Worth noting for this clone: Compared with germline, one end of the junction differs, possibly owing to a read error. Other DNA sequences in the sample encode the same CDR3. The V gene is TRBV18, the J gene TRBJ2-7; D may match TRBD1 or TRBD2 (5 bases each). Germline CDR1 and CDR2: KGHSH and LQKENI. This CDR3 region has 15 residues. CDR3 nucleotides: TGTGCCAGCTCACCCGGGACCCATGGCTCCTACGAGCAATACTTC. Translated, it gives CASSPGTHGSYEQYF.

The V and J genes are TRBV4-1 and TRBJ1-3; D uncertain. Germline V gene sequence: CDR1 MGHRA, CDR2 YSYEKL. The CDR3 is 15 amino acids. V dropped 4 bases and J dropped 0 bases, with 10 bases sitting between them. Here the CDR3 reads CASSLKGDSGNTIYF. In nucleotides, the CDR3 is TGCGCCAGCAGCCTCAAGGGAGACTCTGGAAACACCATATATTTT.

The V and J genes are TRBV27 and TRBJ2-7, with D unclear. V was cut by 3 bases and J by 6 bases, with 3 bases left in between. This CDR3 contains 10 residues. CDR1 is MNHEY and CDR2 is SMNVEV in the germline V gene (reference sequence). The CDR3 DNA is TGTGCCAGCAGTTTTCCCGAGCAGTACTTC. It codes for CASSFPEQYF.

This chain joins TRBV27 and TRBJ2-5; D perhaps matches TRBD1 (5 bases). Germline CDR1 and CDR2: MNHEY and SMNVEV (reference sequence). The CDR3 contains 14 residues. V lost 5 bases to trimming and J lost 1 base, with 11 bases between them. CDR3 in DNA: TGTGCCAGCAGTCCGCGACAGACCCAAGAGACCCAGTACTTC. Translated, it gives CASSPRQTQETQYF.

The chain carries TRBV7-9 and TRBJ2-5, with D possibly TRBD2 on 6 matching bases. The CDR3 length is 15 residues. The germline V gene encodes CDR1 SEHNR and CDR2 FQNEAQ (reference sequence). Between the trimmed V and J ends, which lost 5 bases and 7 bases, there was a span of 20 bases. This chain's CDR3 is CASSRRGGEGGTQYF. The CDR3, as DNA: TGTGCCAGCAGCAGACGAGGAGGGGAAGGTGGGACCCAGTACTTC.

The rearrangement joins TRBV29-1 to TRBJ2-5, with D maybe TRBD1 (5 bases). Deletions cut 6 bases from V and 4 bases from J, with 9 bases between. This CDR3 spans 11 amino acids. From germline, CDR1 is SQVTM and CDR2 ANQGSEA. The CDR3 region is CSVQGTETQYF. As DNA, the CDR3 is TGCAGCGTGCAGGGTACAGAGACCCAGTACTTC.

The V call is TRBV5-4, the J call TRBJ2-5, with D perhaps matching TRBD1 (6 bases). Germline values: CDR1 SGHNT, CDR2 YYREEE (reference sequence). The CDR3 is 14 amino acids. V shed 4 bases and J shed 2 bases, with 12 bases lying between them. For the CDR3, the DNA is TGTGCCAGCAGCGCCAACAGGGCTCAAGAGACCCAGTACTTC. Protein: CASSANRAQETQYF. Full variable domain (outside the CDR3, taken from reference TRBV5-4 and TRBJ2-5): ETGVTQSPTHLIKTRGQQVTLRCSSQSGHNTVSWYQQALGQGPQFIFQYYREEENGRGNFPPRFSGLQFPNYSSELNVNALELDDSALYLCASSANRAQETQYFGPGTRLLVL.

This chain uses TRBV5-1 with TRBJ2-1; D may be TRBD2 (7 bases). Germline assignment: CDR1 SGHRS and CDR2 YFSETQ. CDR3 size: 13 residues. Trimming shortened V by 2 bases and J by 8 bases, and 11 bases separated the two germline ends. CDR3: CASSLQGGDEQFF. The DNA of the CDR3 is TGCGCCAGCAGCTTACAGGGAGGGGATGAGCAGTTCTTC.

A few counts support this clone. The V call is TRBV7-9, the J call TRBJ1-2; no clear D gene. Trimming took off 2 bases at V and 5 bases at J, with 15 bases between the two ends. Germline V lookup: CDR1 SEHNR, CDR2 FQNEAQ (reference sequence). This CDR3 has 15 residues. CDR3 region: CASSLRSKAEYGYTF. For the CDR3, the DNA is TGTGCCAGCAGCTTAAGGTCGAAGGCTGAGTATGGCTACACCTTC.

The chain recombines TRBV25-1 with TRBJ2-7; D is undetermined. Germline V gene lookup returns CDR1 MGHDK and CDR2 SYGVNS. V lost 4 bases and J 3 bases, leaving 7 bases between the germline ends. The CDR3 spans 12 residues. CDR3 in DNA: TGTGCCAGCAGTGGTATGGGCTACGAGCAGTACTTC. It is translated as CASSGMGYEQYF.

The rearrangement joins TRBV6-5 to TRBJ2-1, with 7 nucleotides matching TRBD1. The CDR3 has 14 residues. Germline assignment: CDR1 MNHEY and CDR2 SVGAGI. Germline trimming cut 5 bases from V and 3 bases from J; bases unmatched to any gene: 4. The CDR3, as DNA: TGTGCCAGCAGTCTCCAGGGGGTCTACAATGAGCAGTTCTTC. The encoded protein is CASSLQGVYNEQFF.

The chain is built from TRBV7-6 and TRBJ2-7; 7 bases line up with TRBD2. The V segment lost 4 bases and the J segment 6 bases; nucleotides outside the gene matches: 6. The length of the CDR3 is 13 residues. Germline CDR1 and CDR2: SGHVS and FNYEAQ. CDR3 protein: CASSSVGGVEQYF. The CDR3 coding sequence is TGTGCCAGCAGCTCGGTGGGGGGGGTCGAGCAGTACTTC.

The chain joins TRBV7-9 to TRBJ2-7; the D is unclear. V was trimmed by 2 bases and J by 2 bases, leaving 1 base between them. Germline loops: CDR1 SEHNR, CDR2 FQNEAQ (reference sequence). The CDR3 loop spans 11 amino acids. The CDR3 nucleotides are TGTGCCAGCAGCTTAACCTACGAGCAGTACTTC. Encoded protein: CASSLTYEQYF.

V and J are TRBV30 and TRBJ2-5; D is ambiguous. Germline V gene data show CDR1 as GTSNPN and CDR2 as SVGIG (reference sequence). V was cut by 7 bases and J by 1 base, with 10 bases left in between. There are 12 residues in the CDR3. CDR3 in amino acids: CAFDPGQETQYF. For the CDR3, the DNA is TGTGCCTTTGATCCCGGCCAAGAGACCCAGTACTTC.